One and the same sample provided the 32 T cell receptor beta chains below, sequenced in a study of T cells after yellow fever vaccination (dated by TCRdb to the late 2010s). According to the study, the label for this sample's treatment or condition signals: live attenuated yellow fever vaccine strain. The receptor library was made with 5' RACE. TCRdb records Illumina NovaSeq 6000 as the sequencer. Clones were called with MiXCR by TCRdb after fastp trimmed the public reads at Q25, and only in-frame beta chains were retained. Rows with one shared CDR3 protein collapse into an entry with the most common genes and DNA. The sample table records 100,000 to 150,000 distinct CDR3 sequences; approximately 14% of these occur just once. Of the sample, around 40% falls within the top ten clones. The material sequenced was CD8+ T cells sorted from PBMCs, taken 5 days after the yellow fever booster vaccination. The receptor source for this set is a man younger than 30 who received the YFV17D yellow fever vaccine.

A few counts support this clonotype. V usage is TRBV9 and J usage is TRBJ2-4, with TRBD2 matching 13 bases. Germline-derived CDR1 and CDR2 are SGDLS and YYNGEE. This CDR3 comprises 16 residues. The ends lost 4 bases at V and 9 bases at J; junction bases unmatched: 10. Here the CDR3 reads CASSPGTSGAWSIQYF. The CDR3 region has the DNA TGTGCCAGCAGCCCCGGGACTAGCGGGGCCTGGAGCATTCAGTACTTC.

This clonotype was seen only a few times. The chain joins TRBV7-2 to TRBJ2-5; 11 bases are shared with TRBD1. The CDR3 loop spans 15 amino acids. V shed 5 bases and J 4 bases; nucleotides not matched to a gene: 6. Germline V gene sequence: CDR1 SGHTA, CDR2 FQGNSA. CDR3 bases: TGTGCCAGCAGCCCGGGACAGGGGGGGGGAGAGACCCAGTACTTC. This gives the protein CASSPGQGGGETQYF.

V is TRBV4-1 and J is TRBJ2-2; 11 bases fit TRBD2. V lost 4 bases and J lost 3; bases outside the gene matches: 1. The CDR3 sequence is 15 residues long. CDR1 MGHRA and CDR2 YSYEKL come from the germline V gene. The CDR3 DNA follows: TGCGCCAGCAGCCTGGGACTAGCGGACACCGGGGAGCTGTTTTTT. It is translated as CASSLGLADTGELFF.

The sample holds many counts of this clonotype. This sequence joins TRBV3-1 and TRBJ2-1; 9 bases are shared with TRBD2. Per germline, CDR1 LGHDT and CDR2 YNNKEL (reference sequence). The ends lost 7 bases at V and 5 bases at J; junction bases unmatched: 6. This CDR3 has 14 residues. The CDR3 region is CASKAGGGNNEQFF. The DNA for the CDR3 is TGTGCCAGCAAAGCGGGGGGAGGCAACAATGAGCAGTTCTTC.

In its sample, this clonotype was seen many times. The chain links TRBV19 to TRBJ2-3, with D unresolved. Trimming stripped 9 bases from V and 0 bases from J, with 4 bases between. This CDR3 contains 11 residues. The germline CDR1 and CDR2 sequences are LNHDA and SQIVND (reference sequence). The CDR3 DNA reads as TGTGCCAGGACTAGCACAGATACGCAGTATTTT. The encoded protein is CARTSTDTQYF.

The chain uses TRBV6-4 and TRBJ2-7, with 10 bases fitting TRBD1. This CDR3 is built from 16 residues. J gave up 3 bases and V 4 bases, and 9 bases lay outside the gene matches. The germline V gene encodes CDR1 MRHNA and CDR2 SNTAGT. CDR3 sequence reads: CASSALRDRGNYEQYV. In DNA form, the CDR3 reads TGTGCCAGCAGTGCCCTGCGGGACAGGGGCAACTACGAGCAGTACGTC.

This clonotype was observed a handful of times. V usage is TRBV5-1 and J usage is TRBJ1-4; TRBD1 agrees at 12 bases. Germline CDR1 and CDR2: SGHRS and YFSETQ. The CDR3 runs to 15 residues. V was clipped by 4 bases and J by 6 bases; unmatched bases: 4. The CDR3 DNA reads TGCGCCAGCAGCATGGGACAGGGGGCTCATGAAAAACTGTTTTTT. Its translation is CASSMGQGAHEKLFF.

This clonotype was found a few times. The rearrangement uses TRBV15 and TRBJ1-4; 9 nucleotides match TRBD1. This CDR3 is built from 14 residues. J lost 7 bases, V lost 4 bases, and 4 bases had no gene match. The germline gives CDR1 LNHNV, CDR2 YYDKDF (reference sequence). Written as DNA, the CDR3 is TGTGCCACCAGCATACGGACAGGGGTTGAAAAACTGTTTTTT. It is translated as CATSIRTGVEKLFF.

This chain uses TRBV7-9 with TRBJ1-2; no reliable D call. The CDR3 sequence is 12 residues long. The germline gives CDR1 SEHNR, CDR2 FQNEAQ (reference sequence). V lost 6 bases and J lost 3, with 8 bases in between. The CDR3 protein is CASSLGHYGYTF. DNA of the CDR3: TGTGCCAGCAGTCTCGGGCACTATGGCTACACCTTC. Full variable domain (outside the CDR3, taken from reference TRBV7-9 and TRBJ1-2): DTGVSQNPRHKITKRGQNVTFRCDPISEHNRLYWYRQTLGQGPEFLTYFQNEAQLEKSRLLSDRFSAERPKGSFSTLEIQRTEQGDSAMYLCASSLGHYGYTFGSGTRLTVV.

This clonotype was seen more than once but under ten times. V and J are TRBV4-3 and TRBJ2-3; TRBD2 is a possible D gene (7 bases). The germline V and J ends were trimmed by 1 base and 3 bases, with 14 bases remaining between them. The CDR3 extends over 16 amino acids. Germline CDR1 reads LGHNA; CDR2 reads YSLEER. This CDR3 is CASSQVLGGGTDTQYF. The DNA of the CDR3 is TGCGCCAGCAGCCAAGTTCTAGGGGGGGGGACAGATACGCAGTATTTT.

The rearrangement joins TRBV6-2 or TRBV6-3 to TRBJ1-2; D gene unclear. Germline V gene data show CDR1 as MNHEY and CDR2 as SVGEGT. There are 16 residues in the CDR3. V lost 0 bases to trimming and J lost 5 bases, with 16 bases between them. The CDR3 loop reads CASSYSELTPRYGYTF. CDR3 in DNA: TGTGCCAGCAGTTACTCGGAACTTACCCCCCGATATGGCTACACCTTC.

The sample holds a few counts of this clonotype. The chain employs TRBV2 and TRBJ2-4, with D unresolved. Germline V gene sequence: CDR1 SNHLY, CDR2 FYNNEI. Trimming took 6 bases from V and 4 from J, leaving 13 bases between them. The CDR3 is 14 amino acids. The CDR3: CASREQYSKNIQYF. The CDR3 bases are TGTGCCAGCAGAGAACAGTACTCAAAAAACATTCAGTACTTC.

This clonotype was detected only a few times. This chain connects TRBV6-1 to TRBJ2-5; D unresolved. Looked up from germline, CDR1 is MNHNS and CDR2 is SASEGT. The CDR3 covers 14 residues. Trimming took 5 bases from V and 4 from J, leaving 14 bases between them. CDR3 sequence: CASSSRSWRETQYF. The CDR3 DNA reads TGTGCCAGCAGTAGCAGGAGTTGGAGAGAGACCCAGTACTTC.

This clonotype was picked up a small number of times. V usage is TRBV27 and J usage is TRBJ2-2; 8 bases are a match to TRBD1. Losses at the gene ends were 6 bases for V and 6 bases for J; bases not matched to a gene: 15. The V gene's germline CDR1 is MNHEY and CDR2 SMNVEV (reference sequence). The CDR3 consists of 17 residues. The CDR3 sequence is CASRTGEVGYISGELFF. The CDR3 region has the DNA TGTGCCAGCAGGACAGGGGAGGTGGGGTATATCTCCGGGGAGCTGTTTTTT.

This clonotype appeared many times. This chain joins TRBV5-1 and TRBJ1-4; 10 bases agree with TRBD1. Germline trimming cut 3 bases from V and 8 bases from J; bases unmatched to any gene: 4. The germline gives CDR1 SGHRS, CDR2 YFSETQ. The CDR3 extends over 14 amino acids. The DNA for the CDR3 is TGCGCCAGCAGCTGGACAGGGGGTCGCGAAAAACTGTTTTTT. This codes for CASSWTGGREKLFF.

The rearrangement links TRBV19 to TRBJ1-1, with D unresolved. The CDR3 covers 13 residues. V lost 1 base and J lost 7, with 10 bases in between. Germline V gives CDR1 LNHDA, CDR2 SQIVND (reference sequence). The CDR3 DNA reads as TGTGCCAGTAGTATAGGAGGAGGCGGTGAAGCTTTCTTT. Translating it yields CASSIGGGGEAFF.

This clonotype was recorded many times. The gene calls are TRBV10-2 and TRBJ2-7; D unclear. V dropped 0 bases and J dropped 9 bases, with 9 bases sitting between them. CDR1 WSHSY and CDR2 SAAADI come from the germline V gene. The CDR3 is 12 amino acids. This CDR3 is CASSESGFRQYF. The CDR3, as DNA: TGCGCCAGCAGTGAGTCGGGCTTTCGGCAGTACTTC.

This clonotype was observed a few times. The chain links TRBV10-2 to TRBJ2-3; perhaps TRBD2 as D (7 bases). Germline CDR1 WSHSY, CDR2 SAAADI. This CDR3 contains 17 residues. The V and J ends lost 1 base and 2 bases respectively, with 16 bases between them. In DNA form, the CDR3 reads TGCGCCAGCAGTGAGTTTTTGGGCGGGGGCCCCACAGATACGCAGTATTTT. It yields the protein CASSEFLGGGPTDTQYF.

This clonotype has just a few counts. The chain recombines TRBV4-3 with TRBJ2-1, with TRBD1 as a possible D gene (6 bases). This CDR3 has 16 amino acids. In germline, CDR1 is LGHNA, CDR2 YSLEER. Trimming shortened V by 4 bases and J by 2 bases, and 15 bases separated the two germline ends. The CDR3 nucleotides are TGCGCCAGCAGCCCCAAGGGGGTAACCCCCTACAATGAGCAGTTCTTC. Amino acids: CASSPKGVTPYNEQFF.

This sequence joins TRBV4-3 and TRBJ1-6; D gene ambiguous. V dropped 1 base and J dropped 7 bases, with 8 bases sitting between them. Germline V gives CDR1 LGHNA, CDR2 YSLEER. This CDR3 is 14 amino acids long. This chain's CDR3 is CASSQGAPNSPLHF. The CDR3, as DNA: TGCGCCAGCAGCCAAGGGGCCCCGAATTCACCCCTCCACTTT.

This clonotype came up a few times. This chain connects TRBV23-1 to TRBJ2-2, with a possible D match to TRBD1 (8 bases). TRBV23-1 is sorted into the ORF group, with uncertain function. V gave up 4 bases and J gave up 11 bases, with 29 bases separating them. This CDR3 has 18 amino acids. CDR3 sequence reads: CASSRMTGEGRNPPELFF. CDR3 nucleotides: TGCGCCAGCAGTCGAATGACAGGGGAGGGTAGAAATCCCCCCGAGCTGTTTTTT.

This clonotype was counted only a few times. The CDR3 is CASSRPGAYEQYV. CDR3 coding DNA: TGTGCCAGCAGCAGACCCGGGGCCTACGAGCAGTACGTC. V usage is TRBV7-9 and J usage is TRBJ2-7, with TRBD2 as a possible D gene (5 bases). The CDR3 is made up of 13 amino acids. Germline V gives CDR1 SEHNR, CDR2 FQNEAQ (reference sequence). The V and J ends lost 5 bases and 2 bases respectively, with 10 bases between them.

The V gene is TRBV5-5, the J gene TRBJ2-4; 7 nucleotides align to TRBD2. The CDR3 is 17 amino acids. J lost 3 bases, V lost 1 base, and 10 bases had no gene match. The V gene's germline CDR1 is SGHKS and CDR2 YYEKEE (reference sequence). Written as DNA, the CDR3 is TGTGCCAGCAGCTTGAGGACTAGTTTTGCGGGCAAAAACATTCAGTACTTC. Translated, it gives CASSLRTSFAGKNIQYF.

This clonotype was seen more than once but under ten times. V usage is TRBV29-1 and J usage is TRBJ1-2; D is unclear. This CDR3 comprises 14 residues. Trimming cost V 6 bases and J 0 bases, with 14 bases left between them. The V gene's germline CDR1 is SQVTM and CDR2 ANQGSEA. The CDR3 protein is CSVTLGSSNYGYTF. As DNA, the CDR3 is TGCAGCGTGACACTAGGCAGTTCTAACTATGGCTACACCTTC.

There are a few counts of this clonotype. CDR3 residues: CASGFWLAGGYPNTGELFF. DNA of the CDR3: TGTGCTAGTGGTTTTTGGCTAGCGGGGGGGTATCCGAACACCGGGGAGCTGTTTTTT. The chain combines TRBV12-5 with TRBJ2-2, with 12 bases that match TRBD2. V gave up 3 bases and J gave up 0 bases; unmatched junction bases: 8. Germline V gives CDR1 LGHNT, CDR2 FRNRAP. CDR3 length equals 19 residues.

This clonotype was counted between two and nine times. This rearrangement joins TRBV7-9 to TRBJ2-4; D not certain. Germline CDR1 reads SEHNR; CDR2 reads FQNEAQ (reference sequence). The CDR3 spans 11 residues. V gave up 1 base and J gave up 6 bases, with 1 base separating them. The chain's CDR3 is CASSLGNIQYF. CDR3 DNA sequence: TGTGCCAGCAGCTTAGGAAACATTCAGTACTTC.

This clonotype was found a few times. This chain connects TRBV27 to TRBJ2-5; a weak D match, TRBD2 (5 bases). V was shortened by 6 bases and J by 5 bases, with 16 bases between the two germline ends. Germline CDR1 and CDR2: MNHEY and SMNVEV (reference sequence). The CDR3 sequence is 14 residues long. CDR3 in amino acids: CASSPIGVGETQYF. Written as DNA, the CDR3 is TGTGCCAGCAGCCCGATCGGGGTCGGGGAGACCCAGTACTTC.

This rearrangement joins TRBV7-9 to TRBJ1-1; 9 nucleotides line up with TRBD1. The CDR3 is made up of 15 amino acids. The germline CDR1 and CDR2 sequences are SEHNR and FQNEAQ (reference sequence). V was pared by 5 bases and J by 5 bases, with 9 bases of the junction left unmatched. CDR3 DNA: TGTGCCAGCAGCCCGGGACAGGGTCTAAGGACTGAAGCTTTCTTT. Its translation: CASSPGQGLRTEAFF.

The rearrangement joins TRBV9 to TRBJ1-5; D call uncertain. Per germline, CDR1 SGDLS and CDR2 YYNGEE. The CDR3 is 15 amino acids. Between the trimmed V and J ends, which lost 0 bases and 3 bases, there was a span of 10 bases. CDR3 bases: TGTGCCAGCAGCGTAGAGGGCCTCTTCAATCAGCCCCAGCATTTT. This translates into CASSVEGLFNQPQHF.

This sequence joins TRBV7-7 and TRBJ2-5, with 9 nucleotides matching TRBD1. J lost 4 bases, V lost 3 bases, and 3 bases had no gene match. The CDR3 spans 14 residues. The germline V gene encodes CDR1 SSHAT and CDR2 FNYEAQ (reference sequence). The CDR3 here is CASSFTGGGETQYF. Here the CDR3 DNA reads TGTGCCAGCAGCTTCACAGGGGGCGGAGAGACCCAGTACTTC.

The gene calls are TRBV10-3 and TRBJ2-5; D might be TRBD2 (6 bases). The CDR3 runs 15 residues. CDR1 is ENHRY and CDR2 is SYGVKD in the germline V gene. V gave up 2 bases and J gave up 7 bases, with 17 bases separating them. The DNA for the CDR3 is TGTGCCATCAGTGAGACGGAGGGGTCCCTTGGGACCCAGTACTTC. Its translation: CAISETEGSLGTQYF.

This chain links TRBV4-3 with TRBJ1-1; D might be TRBD1 (5 bases). Trimming pared 0 bases from V and 1 base from J, leaving 9 bases between. CDR1 and CDR2 (germline): LGHNA, YSLEER. CDR3 length equals 15 residues. As DNA, the CDR3 is TGCGCCAGCAGCCAAGACCCTGACAGGAACACTGAAGCTTTCTTT. Residues: CASSQDPDRNTEAFF.